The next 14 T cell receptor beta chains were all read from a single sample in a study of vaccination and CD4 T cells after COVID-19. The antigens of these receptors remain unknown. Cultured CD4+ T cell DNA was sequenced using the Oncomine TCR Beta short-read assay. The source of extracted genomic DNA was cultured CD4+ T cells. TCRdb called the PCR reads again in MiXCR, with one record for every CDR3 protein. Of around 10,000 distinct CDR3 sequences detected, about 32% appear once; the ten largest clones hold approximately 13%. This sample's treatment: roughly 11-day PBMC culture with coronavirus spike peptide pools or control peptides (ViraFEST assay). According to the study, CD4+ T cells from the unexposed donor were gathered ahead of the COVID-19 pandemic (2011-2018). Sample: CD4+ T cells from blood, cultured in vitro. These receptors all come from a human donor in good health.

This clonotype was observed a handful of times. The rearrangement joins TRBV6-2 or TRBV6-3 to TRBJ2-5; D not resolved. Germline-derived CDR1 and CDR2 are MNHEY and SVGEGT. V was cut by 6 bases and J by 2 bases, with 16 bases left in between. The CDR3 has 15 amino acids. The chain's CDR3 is CASSPSWARQETQYF. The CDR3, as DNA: TGTGCCAGCAGCCCTTCCTGGGCTAGACAAGAGACCCAGTACTTC.

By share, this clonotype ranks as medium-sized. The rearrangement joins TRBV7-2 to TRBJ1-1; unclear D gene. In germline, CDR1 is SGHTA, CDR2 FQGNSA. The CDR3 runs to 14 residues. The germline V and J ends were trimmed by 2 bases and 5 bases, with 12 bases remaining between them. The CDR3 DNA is TGTGCCAGCAGCTTACGGGGAGGGTTAACTGAAGCTTTCTTT. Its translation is CASSLRGGLTEAFF.

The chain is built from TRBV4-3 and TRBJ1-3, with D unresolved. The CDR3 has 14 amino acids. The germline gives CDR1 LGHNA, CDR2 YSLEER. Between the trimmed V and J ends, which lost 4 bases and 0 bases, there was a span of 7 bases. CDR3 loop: CASSREASGNTIYF. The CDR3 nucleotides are TGCGCCAGCAGCCGCGAGGCCTCTGGAAACACCATATATTTT.

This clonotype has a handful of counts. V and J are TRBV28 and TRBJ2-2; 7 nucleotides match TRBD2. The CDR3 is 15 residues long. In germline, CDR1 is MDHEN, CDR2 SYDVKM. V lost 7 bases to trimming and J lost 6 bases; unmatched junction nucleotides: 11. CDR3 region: CASIFVGGSAGELFF. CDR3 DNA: TGTGCCAGCATCTTCGTGGGAGGGTCTGCCGGGGAGCTGTTTTTT.

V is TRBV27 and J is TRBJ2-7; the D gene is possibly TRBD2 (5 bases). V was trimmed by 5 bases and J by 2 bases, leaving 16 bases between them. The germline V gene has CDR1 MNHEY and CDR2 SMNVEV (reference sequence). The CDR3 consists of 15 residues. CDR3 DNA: TGTGCCAGCAGTCCTCGACGGACGGGGACCTACGAGCAGTACTTC. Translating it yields CASSPRRTGTYEQYF.

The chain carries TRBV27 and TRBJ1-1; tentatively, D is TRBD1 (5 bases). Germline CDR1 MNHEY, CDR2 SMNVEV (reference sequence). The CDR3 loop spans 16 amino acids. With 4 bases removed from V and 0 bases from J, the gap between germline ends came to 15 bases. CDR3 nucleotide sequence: TGTGCCAGCAGTTCGCTCCTAGGGGCCATGAACACTGAAGCTTTCTTT. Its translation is CASSSLLGAMNTEAFF.

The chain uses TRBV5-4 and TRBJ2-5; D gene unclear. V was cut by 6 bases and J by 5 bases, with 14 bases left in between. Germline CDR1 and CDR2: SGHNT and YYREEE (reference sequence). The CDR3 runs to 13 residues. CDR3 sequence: CASTQRLGETQYF. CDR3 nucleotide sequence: TGTGCCAGCACCCAAAGACTGGGGGAGACCCAGTACTTC.

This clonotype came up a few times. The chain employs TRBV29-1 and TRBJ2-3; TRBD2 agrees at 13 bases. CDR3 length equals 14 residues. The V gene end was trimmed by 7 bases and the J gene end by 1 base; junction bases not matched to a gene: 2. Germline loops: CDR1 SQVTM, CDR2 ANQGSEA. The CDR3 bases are TGCAGCGCTGGGACTAGCGGGGGCACAGATACGCAGTATTTT. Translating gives CSAGTSGGTDTQYF.

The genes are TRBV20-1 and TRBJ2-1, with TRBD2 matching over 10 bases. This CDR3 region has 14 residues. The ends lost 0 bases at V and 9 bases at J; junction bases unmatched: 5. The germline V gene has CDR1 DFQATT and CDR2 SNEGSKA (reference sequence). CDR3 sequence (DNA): TGCAGTGCTAGAGAACTAGCGGGACCGATTGAGCAGTTCTTC. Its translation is CSARELAGPIEQFF.

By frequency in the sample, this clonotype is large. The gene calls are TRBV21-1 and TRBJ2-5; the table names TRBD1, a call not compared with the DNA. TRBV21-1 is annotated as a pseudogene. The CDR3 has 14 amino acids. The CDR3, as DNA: TGTGCCAGCAGCGACAGGGACAGCCAAGAGACCCAGTACTTC. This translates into CASSDRDSQETQYF.

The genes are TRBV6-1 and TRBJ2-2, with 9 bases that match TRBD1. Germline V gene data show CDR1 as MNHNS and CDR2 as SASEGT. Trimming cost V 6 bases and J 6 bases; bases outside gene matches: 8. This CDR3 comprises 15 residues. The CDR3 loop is CASSPGTGIPGELFF. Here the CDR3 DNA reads TGTGCCAGCAGCCCCGGGACAGGGATCCCCGGGGAGCTGTTTTTT.

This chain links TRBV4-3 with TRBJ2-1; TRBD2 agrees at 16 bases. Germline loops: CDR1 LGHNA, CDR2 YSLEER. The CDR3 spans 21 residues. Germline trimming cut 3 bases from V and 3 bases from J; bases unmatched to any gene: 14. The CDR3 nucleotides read TGCGCCAGCAGCCAGCGACTCACCGGGACTAGCGGGAGGGTAAACTACAATGAGCAGTTCTTC. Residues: CASSQRLTGTSGRVNYNEQFF.

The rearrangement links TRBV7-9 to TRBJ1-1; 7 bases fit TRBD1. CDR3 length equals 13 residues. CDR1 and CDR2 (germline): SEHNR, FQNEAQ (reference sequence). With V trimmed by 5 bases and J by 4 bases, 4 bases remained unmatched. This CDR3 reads CASSIAGGTEAFF. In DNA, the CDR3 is TGTGCCAGCAGCATTGCAGGGGGCACTGAAGCTTTCTTT.

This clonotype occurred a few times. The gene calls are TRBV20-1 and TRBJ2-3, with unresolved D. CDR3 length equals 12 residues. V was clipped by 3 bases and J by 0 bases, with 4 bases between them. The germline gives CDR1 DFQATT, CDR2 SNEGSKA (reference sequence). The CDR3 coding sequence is TGCAGTGCTAGTGCTAGCACAGATACGCAGTATTTT. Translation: CSASASTDTQYF.